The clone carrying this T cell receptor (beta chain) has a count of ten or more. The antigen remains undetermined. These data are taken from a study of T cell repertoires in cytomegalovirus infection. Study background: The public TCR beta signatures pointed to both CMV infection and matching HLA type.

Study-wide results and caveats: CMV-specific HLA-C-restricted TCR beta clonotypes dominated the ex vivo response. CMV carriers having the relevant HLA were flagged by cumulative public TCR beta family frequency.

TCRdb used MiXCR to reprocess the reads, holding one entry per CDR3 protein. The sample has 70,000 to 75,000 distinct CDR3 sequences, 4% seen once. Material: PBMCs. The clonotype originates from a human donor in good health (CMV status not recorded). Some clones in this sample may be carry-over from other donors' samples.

The DNA of the CDR3 is TGTGCCAGCAGCGCGACCAATAGGGAGCTGTTTTTT. Translation gives CASSATNRELFF. The rearrangement links TRBV11-2 to TRBJ2-2; D not resolved. CDR1 is SGHAT, CDR2 FQNNGV, per germline. The CDR3 sequence is 12 residues long. Trimming removed 5 bases at V and 9 bases at J, with 10 bases between.